This T cell receptor (beta chain) comes out of a study of regulatory T cells in long-lasting Graves disease. Researchers made TCR beta libraries by using iRepertoire HTBI primers and running Arm-PCR on CDR3 regions. A single record per CDR3 protein comes from TCRdb applying MiXCR to the multiplex PCR reads. The profile covers around 400,000 distinct CDR3 sequences, with about a quarter appearing a single time and about a quarter taken by the ten largest. Stated time point: persistent/refractory GD, antithyroid drugs over 5 years with positive TRAb. The authors made the TCR library using RNA they extracted from PBMCs. This clonotype was observed at least ten times. The input for sequencing was peripheral blood mononuclear cells (PBMCs), taken when the disease was refractory, from a patient treated with antithyroid drugs. The origin of this receptor is a female donor with Graves disease.

The CDR3 DNA sequence: TGTGCCAGCTCGCCTCTAGAGGACATTCAGTACTTC. This sequence encodes CASSPLEDIQYF. V gene TRBV18 combines with J gene TRBJ2-4; no definite D call. The CDR3 runs 12 residues. In germline, CDR1 is KGHSH, CDR2 LQKENI. With 6 bases removed from V and 8 bases from J, the gap between germline ends came to 11 bases. The full variable domain, in which reference TRBV18 and TRBJ2-4 provide the parts outside the CDR3, is NAGVMQNPRHLVRRRGQEARLRCSPMKGHSHVYWYRQLPEEGLKFMVYLQKENIIDESGMPKERFSAEFPKEGPSILRIQQVVRGDSAAYFCASSPLEDIQYFGAGTRLSVL.